This paragraph covers one T cell receptor (beta chain) sequence. Its antigen is currently unknown. These data belong to a study of OX40 agonist ivuxolimab in advanced cancers. Whole-study findings and limits: By week 6 at 0.1 to 3.0 mg/kg, blood CD4+ and CD8+ T cells had expanded clonally. Relative to CD4+ cells, CD8+ T cells on average had more expanded clones.

Individuals having autoimmune disease history or systemic immunosuppression were not enrolled. Drawing of blood for sampling happened at baseline, at cycle 4 day 1, and at cycle 7 day 1. The method was immunoSEQ multiplex PCR; TCRdb's version includes in-frame clones alone and lacks a portion of them. The table records 60,000 to 65,000 clones, approximately 84% of them present only once. This sequence was found in an adult with an advanced solid tumor such as melanoma, head and neck, liver or kidney cancer. Material: CD4+ or CD8+ T cells sorted from blood, obtained in a trial of the OX40 agonist ivuxolimab.

CDR3 sequence: CSARQSYEQYF. As DNA, the CDR3 is TGCAGTGCTAGACAGTCCTACGAGCAGTACTTC. The gene calls are TRBV20-1 and TRBJ2-7, with D uncertain. V shed 2 bases and J shed 1 base, with 3 bases lying between them. The CDR3 runs 11 residues. Germline CDR1 and CDR2: DFQATT and SNEGSKA (reference sequence).